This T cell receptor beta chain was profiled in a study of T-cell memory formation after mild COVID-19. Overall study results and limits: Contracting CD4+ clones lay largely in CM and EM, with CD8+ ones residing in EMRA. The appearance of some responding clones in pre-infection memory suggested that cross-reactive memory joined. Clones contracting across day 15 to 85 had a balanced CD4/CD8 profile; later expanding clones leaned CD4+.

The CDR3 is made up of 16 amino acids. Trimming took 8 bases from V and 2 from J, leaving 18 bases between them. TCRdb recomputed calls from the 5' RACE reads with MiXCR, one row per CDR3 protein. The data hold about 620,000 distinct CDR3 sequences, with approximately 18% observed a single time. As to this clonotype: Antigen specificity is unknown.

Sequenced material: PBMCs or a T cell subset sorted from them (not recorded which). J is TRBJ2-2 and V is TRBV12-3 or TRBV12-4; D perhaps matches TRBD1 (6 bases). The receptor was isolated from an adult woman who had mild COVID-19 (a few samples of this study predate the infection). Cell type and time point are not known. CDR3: CASVQSGTLNTGELFF. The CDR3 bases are TGTGCCAGCGTCCAGTCCGGGACACTAAACACCGGGGAGCTGTTTTTT.